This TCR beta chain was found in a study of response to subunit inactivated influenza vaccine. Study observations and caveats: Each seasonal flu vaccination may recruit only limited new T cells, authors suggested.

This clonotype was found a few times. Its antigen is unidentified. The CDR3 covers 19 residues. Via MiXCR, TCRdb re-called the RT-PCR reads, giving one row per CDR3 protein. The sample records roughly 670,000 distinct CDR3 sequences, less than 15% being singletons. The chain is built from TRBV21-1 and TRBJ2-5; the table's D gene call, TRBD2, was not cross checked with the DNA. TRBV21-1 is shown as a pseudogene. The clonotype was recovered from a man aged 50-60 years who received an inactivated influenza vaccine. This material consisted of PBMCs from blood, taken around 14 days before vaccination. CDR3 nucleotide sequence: TGTGCCAGCAGCAAAGAAGAGGAGCCTAGCCGATCGCCCCAAGAGACCCAGTACTTC. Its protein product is CASSKEEEPSRSPQETQYF.